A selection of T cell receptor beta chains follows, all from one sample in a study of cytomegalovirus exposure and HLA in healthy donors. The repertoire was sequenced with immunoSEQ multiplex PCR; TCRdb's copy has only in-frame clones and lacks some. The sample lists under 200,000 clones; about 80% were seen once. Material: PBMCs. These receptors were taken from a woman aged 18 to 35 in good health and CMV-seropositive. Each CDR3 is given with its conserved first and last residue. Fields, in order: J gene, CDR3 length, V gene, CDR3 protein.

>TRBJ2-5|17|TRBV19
CASSISSGGRLGETQYF
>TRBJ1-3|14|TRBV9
CASSVIPEGNTIYF
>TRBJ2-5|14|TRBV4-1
CASSHSGTGSAQYF
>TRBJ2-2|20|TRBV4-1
CASSQAGFLFQGMNTGELFF
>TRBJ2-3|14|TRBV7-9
CASSLVRPTDTQYF
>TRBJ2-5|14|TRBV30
CAWSVVAGPGTQYF
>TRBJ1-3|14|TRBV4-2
CASSHGTGEYTIYF
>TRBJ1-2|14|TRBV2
CASSGFRRDYGYTF
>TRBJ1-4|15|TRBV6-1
CASSGSGGGYEKLFF
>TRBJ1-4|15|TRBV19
CASSSPGREGSKLFF
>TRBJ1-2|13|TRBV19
CASNTQGAGGYTF
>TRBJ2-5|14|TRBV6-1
CASSLDSERETQYF
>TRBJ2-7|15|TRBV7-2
CASSPQRGSSYEQYF
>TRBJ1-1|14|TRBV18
CASSLRDRDSEAFF
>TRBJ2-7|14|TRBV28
CASSLVQGDLEQYF
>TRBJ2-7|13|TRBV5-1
CASSRGQAHEQYF
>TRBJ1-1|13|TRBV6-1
CASRHERDTEAFF
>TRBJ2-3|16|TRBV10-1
CASSEGTGGITDTQYF
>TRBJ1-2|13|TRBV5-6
CASSQGGDYGYTF
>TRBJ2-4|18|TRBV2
CASSRVLAGEQAKNIQYF
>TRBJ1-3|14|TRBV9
CASSVVGSGNTIYF
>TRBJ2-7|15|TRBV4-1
CASSQEAAGAYEQYF
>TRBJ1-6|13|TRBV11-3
CASSFEARSPLHF
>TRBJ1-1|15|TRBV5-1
CASSLGDSGWGKAFF
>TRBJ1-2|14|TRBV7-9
CASSLSSVNYGYTF
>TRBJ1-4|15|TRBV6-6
CASSAPEAANEKLFF
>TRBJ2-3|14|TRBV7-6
CASSPTPDRATQYF
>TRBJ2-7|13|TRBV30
CAWDGGFVGEQYF
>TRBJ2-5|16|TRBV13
CASSLGGQGAGETQYF